This TCR beta chain appears in the sequencing data of a study of identical twins. Trimming removed 7 bases from V and 4 bases from J; junction bases left unmatched: 9. The CDR3 sequence is 16 residues long. Germline loops: CDR1 SNHLY, CDR2 FYNNEI. TCRdb processed the 5' RACE reads anew with MiXCR; each CDR3 protein has one entry. The sample carries over 500,000 distinct CDR3 sequences, roughly 21% recorded once. The sample also formed part of further work on T cells expressing NK-cell markers. From that report: In roughly six donors, dominant NKG2C+ clonotypes were about 1.0-7.0% of CD8+ T cells.

This TCR was sampled from a woman aged 18-35 years in good health. Material for sequencing was CD4+ T cells sorted from blood. This chain joins TRBV2 and TRBJ1-6, with TRBD1 matching 8 bases. The CDR3 nucleotides are TGTGCCAGCATCGGGACGACAGGGGAATATAATTCACCCCTCCACTTT. It specifies CASIGTTGEYNSPLHF.